The subject of this entry is one T cell receptor beta chain. The target of this receptor is not known. One base away there is no much larger clone; base qualities are not given. The sample originates from a study of T cell responses to AZD1222 COVID-19 vaccine (dated by TCRdb to the early 2020s). Turning to the overall study: AZD1222 recipients given second doses at about 4 weeks or at about 12 weeks were pooled, since spike-specific TCR depth and breadth were not found to differ between the two schedules. A total of roughly 240 trial participants underwent TCR sequencing, of whom some 210 received two doses of AZD1222 and some 25 received two doses of the MenACWY control vaccine. Trial participants were enrolled by age into 18-55, 56-69 and 70-plus year subgroups, with approximately 150, 30 and 60 TCR-sequenced participants respectively.

On the study overall, not on this receptor specifically: Nearly half of unique spike-specific TCRs reportedly recognized epitopes outside regions mutated in the B.1.351 and B.1.1.7 variants. CD4 TCRs associated with the vaccine covered the entire spike protein, and the dominant responses were in regions 160-218 and 743-854. Only five or six AZD1222 recipients were SARS-CoV-2 seropositive at baseline, limiting conclusions about previously exposed vaccinees. Participants were mostly white British and included more females than males, and it was suggested by the authors that clonal diversity may have been underestimated. A significant rise in spike-specific TCR breadth and depth was observed after two AZD1222 doses relative to day 0 and relative to MenACWY recipients. In the small 56-69-year group, the increase in depth fell short of significance, most likely because of low power. Because no samples from the day 14 peak response were available, repertoires could be characterized only after the peak T cell response.

The sample's time point label, in plain terms: baseline before first vaccination. Vaccinee samples were obtained from the UK trials COV001 and COV002, which included a single-blind randomized controlled phase 2/3 trial of AZD1222 (ChAdOx1 nCoV-19) in healthy adults. For TCRbeta chain sequencing, PBMC samples from trial participants were taken at day 0 and at day 28 after the second dose. CDR1 MNHEY and CDR2 SVGAGI were looked up in the germline V gene. From the cysteine through the phenylalanine, the CDR3 covers 12 amino acids. Only the CDR3 DNA stays, 36 bases, in frame from base 1. V sheds 4 bases and J sheds 8 bases, leaving 11 bases between their ends. The CDR3 regions of human TCRbeta chains were analyzed by immunosequencing. The paper's data handling went like this. TCRs in the repertoires were matched against a reference library of SARS-CoV-2-specific TCRs that had been generated with the MIRA antigen-specificity platform. Breadth meant the fraction of unique TCRs that were SARS-CoV-2-associated, whereas depth meant the fraction of total T cells that were SARS-CoV-2-associated. Using the MIRA data, each spike-specific TCR was assigned both to the spike region to which the TCR was reactive and to a CD4 or CD8 class. Log10-transformed breadth and depth values were compared by one-way ANOVA with Sidak's multiple comparisons tests. TCRdb took this table from immuneACCESS and kept in-frame rearrangements with V and J called. Such tables lack part of the clones; where checked against another copy, unresolved V genes explain under half of the gap, and the rest is unexplained. The V and J calls and clone size are taken from that table; D and trimming were inferred from the DNA. The sample includes more than 250,000 clones, with more than 85% observed a single time. 0.55% of the sample is held by the ten biggest clonotypes.

The specimen was peripheral blood, collected on day 0 of AZD1222 vaccination. The rearranged chain carries TRBV6-5 and TRBJ1-1; the D gene remains uncertain. This TCR was sampled from an adult in good health. The CDR3 region: CASSSIREEAFF. The sequenced DNA: TGTGCCAGCAGTTCCATCCGGGAAGAAGCTTTCTTT.